The clone carrying this T cell receptor beta chain appeared many times. Its specificity is unknown. PCR was performed a second time for about 7 to 12 cycles using a sample-barcoded 5' primer and a J-beta primer mix. Every molecule of cDNA carried a tag from a template-switch adaptor with 12 random nucleotides. Via MiXCR, TCRdb re-called the 5' RACE reads, giving one row per CDR3 protein. The repertoire holds hundreds of thousands of distinct CDR3 sequences, with around 30% as singletons. This record comes from a study of blood T cells in healthy people across ages. Whole-study results and caveats: Naive CD4+ cells and diversity were both higher in long-lived donors than in aged donors. Age showed a roughly linear inverse relationship with TCR beta diversity per million T cells.

This CDR3 contains 14 residues. Trimming removed 3 bases at V and 5 bases at J, with 13 bases between. Germline CDR1 and CDR2: KGHSH and LQKENI. This TCR derives from a woman aged 80 or older in good health. The rearrangement joins TRBV18 to TRBJ2-5; D remains ambiguous. The sample consisted of blood. This CDR3 is CASSPYGQGETQYF. CDR3 in DNA: TGTGCCAGCTCACCTTACGGTCAAGGGGAGACCCAGTACTTC.